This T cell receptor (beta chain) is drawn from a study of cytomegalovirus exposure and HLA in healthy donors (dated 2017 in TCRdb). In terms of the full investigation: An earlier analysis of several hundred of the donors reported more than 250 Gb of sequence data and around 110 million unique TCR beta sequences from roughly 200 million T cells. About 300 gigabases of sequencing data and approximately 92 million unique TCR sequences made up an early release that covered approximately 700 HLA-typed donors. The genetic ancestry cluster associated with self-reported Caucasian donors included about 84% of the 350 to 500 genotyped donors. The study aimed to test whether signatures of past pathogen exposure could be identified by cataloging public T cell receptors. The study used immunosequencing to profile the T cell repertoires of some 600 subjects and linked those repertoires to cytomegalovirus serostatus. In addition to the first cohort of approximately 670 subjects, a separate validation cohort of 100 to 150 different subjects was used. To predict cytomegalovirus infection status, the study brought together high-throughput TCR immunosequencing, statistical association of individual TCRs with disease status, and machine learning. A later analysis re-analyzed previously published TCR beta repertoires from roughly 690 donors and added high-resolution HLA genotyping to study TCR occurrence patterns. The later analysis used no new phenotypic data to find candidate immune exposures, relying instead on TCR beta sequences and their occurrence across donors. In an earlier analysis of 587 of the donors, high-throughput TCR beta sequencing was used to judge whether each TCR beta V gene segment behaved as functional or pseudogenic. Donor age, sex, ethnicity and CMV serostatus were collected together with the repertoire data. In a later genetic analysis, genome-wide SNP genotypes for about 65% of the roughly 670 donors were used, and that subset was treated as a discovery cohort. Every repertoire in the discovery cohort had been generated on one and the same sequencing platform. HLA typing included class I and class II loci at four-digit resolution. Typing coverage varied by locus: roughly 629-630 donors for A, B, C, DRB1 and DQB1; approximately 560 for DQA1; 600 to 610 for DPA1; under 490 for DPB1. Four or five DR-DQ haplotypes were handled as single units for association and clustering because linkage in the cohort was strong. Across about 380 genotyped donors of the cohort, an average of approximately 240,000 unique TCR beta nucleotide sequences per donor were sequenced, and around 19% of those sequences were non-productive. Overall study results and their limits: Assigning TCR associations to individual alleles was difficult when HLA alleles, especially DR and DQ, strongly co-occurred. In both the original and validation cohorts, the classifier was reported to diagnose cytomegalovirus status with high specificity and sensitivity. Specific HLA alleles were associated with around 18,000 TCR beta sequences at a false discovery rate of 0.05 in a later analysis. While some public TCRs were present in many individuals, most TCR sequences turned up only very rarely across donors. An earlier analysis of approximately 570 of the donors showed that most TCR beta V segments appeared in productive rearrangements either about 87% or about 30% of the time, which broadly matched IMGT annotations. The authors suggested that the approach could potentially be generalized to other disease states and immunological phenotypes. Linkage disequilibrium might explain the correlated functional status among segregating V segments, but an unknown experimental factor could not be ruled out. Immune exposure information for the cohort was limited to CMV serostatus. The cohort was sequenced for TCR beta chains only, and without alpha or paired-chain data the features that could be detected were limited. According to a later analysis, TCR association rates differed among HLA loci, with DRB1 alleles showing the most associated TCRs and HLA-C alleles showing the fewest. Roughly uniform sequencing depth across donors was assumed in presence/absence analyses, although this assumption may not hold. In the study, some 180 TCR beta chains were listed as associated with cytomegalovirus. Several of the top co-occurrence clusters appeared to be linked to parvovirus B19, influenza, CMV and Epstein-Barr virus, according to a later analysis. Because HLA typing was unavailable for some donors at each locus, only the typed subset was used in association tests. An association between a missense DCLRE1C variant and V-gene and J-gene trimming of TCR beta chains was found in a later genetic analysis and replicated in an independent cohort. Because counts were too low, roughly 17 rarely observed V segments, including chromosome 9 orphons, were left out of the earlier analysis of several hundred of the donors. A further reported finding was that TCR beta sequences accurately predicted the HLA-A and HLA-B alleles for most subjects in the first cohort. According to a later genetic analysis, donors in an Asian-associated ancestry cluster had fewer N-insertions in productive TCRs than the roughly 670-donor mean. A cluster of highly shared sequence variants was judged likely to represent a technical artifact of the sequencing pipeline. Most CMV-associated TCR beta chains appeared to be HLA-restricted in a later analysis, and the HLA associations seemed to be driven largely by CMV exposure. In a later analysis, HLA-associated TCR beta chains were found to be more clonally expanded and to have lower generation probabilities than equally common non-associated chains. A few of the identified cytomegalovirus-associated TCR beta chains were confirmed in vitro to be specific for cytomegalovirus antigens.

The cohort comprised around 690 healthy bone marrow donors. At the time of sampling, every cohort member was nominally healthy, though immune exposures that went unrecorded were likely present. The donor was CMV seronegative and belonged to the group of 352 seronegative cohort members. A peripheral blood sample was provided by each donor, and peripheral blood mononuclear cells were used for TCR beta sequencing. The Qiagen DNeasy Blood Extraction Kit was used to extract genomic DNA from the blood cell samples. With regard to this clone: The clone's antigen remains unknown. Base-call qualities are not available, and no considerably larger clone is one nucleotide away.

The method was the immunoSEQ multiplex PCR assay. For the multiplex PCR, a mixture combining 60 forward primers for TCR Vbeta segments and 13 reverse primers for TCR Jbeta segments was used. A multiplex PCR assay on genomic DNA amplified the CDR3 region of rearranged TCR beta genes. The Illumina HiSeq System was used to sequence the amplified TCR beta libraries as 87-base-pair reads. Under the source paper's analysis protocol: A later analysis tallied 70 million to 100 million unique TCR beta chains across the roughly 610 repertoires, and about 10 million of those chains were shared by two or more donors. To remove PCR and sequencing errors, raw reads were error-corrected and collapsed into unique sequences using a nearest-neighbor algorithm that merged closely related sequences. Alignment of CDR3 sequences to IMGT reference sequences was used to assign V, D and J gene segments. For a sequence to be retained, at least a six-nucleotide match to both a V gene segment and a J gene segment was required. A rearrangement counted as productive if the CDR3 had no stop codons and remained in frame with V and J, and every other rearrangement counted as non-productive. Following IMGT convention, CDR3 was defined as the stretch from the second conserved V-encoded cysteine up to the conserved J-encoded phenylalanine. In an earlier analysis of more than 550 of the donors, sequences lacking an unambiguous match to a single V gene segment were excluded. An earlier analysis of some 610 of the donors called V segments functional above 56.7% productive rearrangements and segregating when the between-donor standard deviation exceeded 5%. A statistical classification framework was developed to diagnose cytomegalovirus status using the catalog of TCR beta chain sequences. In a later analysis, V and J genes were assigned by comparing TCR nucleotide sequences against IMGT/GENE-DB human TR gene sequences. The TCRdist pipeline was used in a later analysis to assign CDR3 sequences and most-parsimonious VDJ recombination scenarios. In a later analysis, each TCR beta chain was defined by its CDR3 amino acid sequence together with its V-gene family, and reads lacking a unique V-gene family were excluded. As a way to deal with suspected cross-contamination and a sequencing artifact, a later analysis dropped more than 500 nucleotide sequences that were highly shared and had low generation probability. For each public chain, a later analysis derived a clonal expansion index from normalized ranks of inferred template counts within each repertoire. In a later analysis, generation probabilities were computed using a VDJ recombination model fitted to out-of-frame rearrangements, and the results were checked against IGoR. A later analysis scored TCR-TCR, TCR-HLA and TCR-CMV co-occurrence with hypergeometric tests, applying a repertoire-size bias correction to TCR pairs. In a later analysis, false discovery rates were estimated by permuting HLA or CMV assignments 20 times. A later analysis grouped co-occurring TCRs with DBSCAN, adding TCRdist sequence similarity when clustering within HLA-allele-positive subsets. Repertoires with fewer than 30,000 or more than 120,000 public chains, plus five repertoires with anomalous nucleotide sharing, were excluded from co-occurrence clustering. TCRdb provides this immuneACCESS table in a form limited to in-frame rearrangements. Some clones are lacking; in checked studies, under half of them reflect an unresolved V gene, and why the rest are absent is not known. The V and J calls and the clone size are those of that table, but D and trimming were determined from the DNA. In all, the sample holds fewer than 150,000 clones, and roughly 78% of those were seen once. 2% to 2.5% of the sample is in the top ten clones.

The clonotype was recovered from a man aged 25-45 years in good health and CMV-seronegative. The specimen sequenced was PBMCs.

The CDR3 loop reads CASGMTGDSNQPQHF. The nucleotides are TGTGCCAGCGGTATGACAGGGGATAGCAATCAGCCCCAGCATTTT. The chain employs TRBV2 and TRBJ1-5; TRBD1 lines up with 8 middle nucleotides. Counted from cysteine to phenylalanine, this CDR3 has 15 amino acids. Only the CDR3 region is kept as DNA, spanning 45 bases read in frame from base 1. CDR1 and CDR2 are drawn from the germline V gene: SNHLY, FYNNEI. Relative to germline, V is missing 8 bases and J is missing 0 bases, with 6 bases of the junction outside any gene match.